A selection of T cell receptor beta chains follows, all from one sample in a study of control samples from healthy donors and cancer patients. Sequenced by immunoSEQ multiplex PCR; TCRdb stores in-frame clones only, minus some. The sample has fewer than 70,000 clones; roughly 90% are singletons. The sample comprised PBMCs. Every receptor here comes from a man aged 55-75 years with head and neck cancer. Each CDR3 is given with its conserved first and last residue. Each record gives: clone size, V gene, J gene, CDR3 protein. Some rows have no size entry. The others give once, few or many, or a class for an expanded clone.

abundance: -
v_gene: TRBV11-2
j_gene: TRBJ2-2
CDR3aa: CASSRDRAANTGELFF

abundance: -
v_gene: TRBV9
j_gene: TRBJ2-2
CDR3aa: CASSVNSYRGRAGELFF

abundance: few
v_gene: TRBV7-2
j_gene: TRBJ1-1
CDR3aa: CASRPWEGVTEAFF

abundance: -
v_gene: TRBV4-3
j_gene: TRBJ1-2
CDR3aa: CASSQVGTYGYTF

abundance: -
v_gene: TRBV28
j_gene: TRBJ2-1
CDR3aa: CASSETGTPQFF

abundance: -
v_gene: TRBV2
j_gene: TRBJ2-5
CDR3aa: CASSDFPGGETQYF

abundance: -
v_gene: TRBV5-1
j_gene: TRBJ2-3
CDR3aa: CASSYTDSTTDTQYF

abundance: -
v_gene: TRBV30
j_gene: TRBJ2-3
CDR3aa: CAWSGSDLTQYF

abundance: -
v_gene: TRBV7-2
j_gene: TRBJ2-1
CDR3aa: CASSLAPGDRLDHKKYNEQFF

abundance: -
v_gene: TRBV28
j_gene: TRBJ2-5
CDR3aa: CASSLRTGEETQYF

abundance: -
v_gene: TRBV7-2
j_gene: TRBJ2-2
CDR3aa: CASSLVSGNTGELFF

abundance: -
v_gene: TRBV6-6
j_gene: TRBJ2-7
CDR3aa: CASSYSTGTYEQYF

abundance: once
v_gene: TRBV5-3
j_gene: TRBJ2-1
CDR3aa: CARSVGTPYNEQFF

abundance: -
v_gene: TRBV7-2
j_gene: TRBJ2-6
CDR3aa: CASVPGQGVTGANVLTF

abundance: -
v_gene: TRBV30
j_gene: TRBJ2-5
CDR3aa: CAWRGGSGETQYF

abundance: few
v_gene: TRBV19
j_gene: TRBJ1-1
CDR3aa: CASSKTVEAFF

abundance: -
v_gene: TRBV4-1
j_gene: TRBJ2-5
CDR3aa: CASSQPLRGSKETQYF

abundance: -
v_gene: TRBV30
j_gene: TRBJ1-3
CDR3aa: CAWSLGYSGNTIYF

abundance: -
v_gene: TRBV19
j_gene: TRBJ1-4
CDR3aa: CASRSTGNPATNEKLFF

abundance: -
v_gene: TRBV28
j_gene: TRBJ1-3
CDR3aa: CASSLTVLSGNTIYF

abundance: -
v_gene: TRBV27
j_gene: TRBJ2-1
CDR3aa: CASSQTSGRVHEQFF

abundance: -
v_gene: TRBV2
j_gene: TRBJ1-2
CDR3aa: CASSQDTLLNYGYTF

abundance: -
v_gene: TRBV7-2
j_gene: TRBJ2-1
CDR3aa: CASSLSQRGGRRDNEQFF

abundance: -
v_gene: TRBV5-1
j_gene: TRBJ2-3
CDR3aa: CASRGEWTGVDTQYF

abundance: -
v_gene: TRBV25-1
j_gene: TRBJ2-1
CDR3aa: CASSDYINEQFF

abundance: -
v_gene: TRBV3-1/TRBV3-2
j_gene: TRBJ1-3
CDR3aa: CASSQGDGNTIYF

abundance: once
v_gene: TRBV19
j_gene: TRBJ1-4
CDR3aa: CASRTTGSTTNEKLFF

abundance: few
v_gene: TRBV6-1
j_gene: TRBJ1-6
CDR3aa: CASSDQWTGGNKSPLHF

abundance: -
v_gene: TRBV6-5
j_gene: TRBJ2-3
CDR3aa: CAVPTSGSTDTQYF

abundance: -
v_gene: TRBV5-1
j_gene: TRBJ2-1
CDR3aa: CASTINPSSYNEQFF

abundance: once
v_gene: TRBV28
j_gene: TRBJ1-1
CDR3aa: CASTMTGLNTEAFF

abundance: -
v_gene: TRBV27
j_gene: TRBJ1-5
CDR3aa: CASSPRDRGPNNQPQHF

abundance: -
v_gene: TRBV6-6
j_gene: TRBJ2-7
CDR3aa: CASVSGQGISYEQYF

abundance: -
v_gene: TRBV5-1
j_gene: TRBJ1-4
CDR3aa: CASSSTGGGEKLFF

abundance: -
v_gene: TRBV28
j_gene: TRBJ2-7
CDR3aa: CASRIRGPSYEQYF

abundance: once
v_gene: TRBV5-6
j_gene: TRBJ2-5
CDR3aa: CASSSGLGHLQETQYF

abundance: -
v_gene: TRBV6-5
j_gene: TRBJ1-4
CDR3aa: CASKRDRTNEKLFF

abundance: -
v_gene: TRBV3-1/TRBV3-2
j_gene: TRBJ2-3
CDR3aa: CASSQASGGSDTQYF

abundance: -
v_gene: TRBV7-9
j_gene: TRBJ2-1
CDR3aa: CASSPRTSAFYNEQFF

abundance: -
v_gene: TRBV15
j_gene: TRBJ2-7
CDR3aa: CATSTGDGYEQYF

abundance: -
v_gene: TRBV5-8
j_gene: TRBJ1-2
CDR3aa: CASSLTGVGYTF